The clone carrying this T cell receptor (beta chain) was recorded at least ten times. Its cognate antigen is unknown. V dropped 1 base and J dropped 8; count of bases not matched to a gene: 16. Germline V gene sequence: CDR1 DFQATT, CDR2 SNEGSKA (reference sequence). This CDR3 has 17 residues. This specimen comes from a study of breast tumors, draining lymph nodes, adjacent tissues. Samples came from axillary lymph nodes draining the breast cancer. Whole-study results and caveats: Data fit most tumor T cells coming from lymph node, expanding in tumor.

TCRdb ran MiXCR on the multiplex PCR reads and lists one entry per CDR3 protein. This table has about 140,000 distinct CDR3 sequences, 32% appearing once. This sequence joins TRBV20-1 and TRBJ1-4; 7 bases line up with TRBD1. What was sequenced was axillary lymph node tissue. This sequence originates from a female donor with breast cancer. Some clones in this sample may be carry-over from other donors' samples. This CDR3 is CSARGGGSRGGEEKLFF. In DNA form, the CDR3 reads TGCAGTGCTAGAGGAGGGGGCTCCAGGGGGGGAGAAGAAAAACTGTTTTTT.